Listed below are T cell receptor beta chains from one sample, sequenced in a study of shared clonotypes between healthy human individuals. Some clones are missing from TCRdb's copy, which holds only in-frame ones; the method was immunoSEQ multiplex PCR. Among about 1.4 million clones listed, roughly 97% were seen once. The specimen was naive CD4+ T cells sorted from blood. The receptor source for this set is a man aged 25 to 40 in good health. CDR3s include the opening cysteine and the closing phenylalanine or tryptophan. Fields, in order: CDR3 DNA, CDR3 protein, clone size, D gene, J gene, V gene. A D gene is named only where the DNA matches it firmly. The listing skips clone size in some rows; elsewhere it reads once, few, many or a size class.

DNA: TGTGCCACCCCTCGAGGGGATCCTGAAAAACTGTTTTTT
CDR3: CATPRGDPEKLFF
size: NA
D: NA
J: TRBJ1-4
V: TRBV28

DNA: TGTGCCAGCTCTCGTGACAGCTCACCTAACTATGGCTACACCTTC
CDR3: CASSRDSSPNYGYTF
size: NA
D: NA
J: TRBJ1-2
V: TRBV18

DNA: TGTGCCAGCTCACCCGGACAGGGAGTTCTCCATGAGCAGTACTTC
CDR3: CASSPGQGVLHEQYF
size: NA
D: TRBD1
J: TRBJ2-7
V: TRBV18

DNA: TGTGCCAGCAAGGGTCAAGATACGCAGTATTTT
CDR3: CASKGQDTQYF
size: NA
D: NA
J: TRBJ2-3
V: TRBV2

DNA: TGTGCCAGCAGTTGGACAGGGGGAAACGAGCAGTACTTC
CDR3: CASSWTGGNEQYF
size: NA
D: TRBD1
J: TRBJ2-7
V: TRBV28

DNA: TGTGCTAGTGGTTTGTGGGACTTGGGCTCCTACAATGAGCAGTTCTTC
CDR3: CASGLWDLGSYNEQFF
size: NA
D: NA
J: TRBJ2-1
V: TRBV12-5

DNA: TGTGCCAGCAGCCAATTGGGGAGTAGCGGAGAGACCCAGTACTTC
CDR3: CASSQLGSSGETQYF
size: NA
D: NA
J: TRBJ2-5
V: TRBV14

DNA: TGTGCCACCAGCCCCCAAGTCCTAGCGGGGTCCAATGAGCAGTTCTTC
CDR3: CATSPQVLAGSNEQFF
size: NA
D: TRBD2
J: TRBJ2-1
V: TRBV15

DNA: TGTGCCAGTACCCCAACCCCCGGCCCCACGGAGACCCAGTACTTC
CDR3: CASTPTPGPTETQYF
size: NA
D: NA
J: TRBJ2-5
V: TRBV19

DNA: TGCGCCAGCAGTGAGGTCTTGGGGAATGAGCAGTTCTTC
CDR3: CASSEVLGNEQFF
size: NA
D: NA
J: TRBJ2-1
V: TRBV10-1

DNA: TGTGCCAGCAGCTTCTGGGACGAGGGCTATAGCAATCAGCCCCAGCATTTT
CDR3: CASSFWDEGYSNQPQHF
size: NA
D: NA
J: TRBJ1-5
V: TRBV7-3

DNA: TGTGCCAGCAGCGACCGTAGGACTAGCGAGGAGACCCAGTACTTC
CDR3: CASSDRRTSEETQYF
size: NA
D: TRBD2
J: TRBJ2-5
V: TRBV5-4

DNA: TGTGCCAGCTCACCCCGGAACACCGGGGAGCTGTTTTTT
CDR3: CASSPRNTGELFF
size: NA
D: NA
J: TRBJ2-2
V: TRBV18

DNA: TGTGCCAGCAATGTGTTGGGGCGGGGCTCCTACAATGAGCAGTTCTTC
CDR3: CASNVLGRGSYNEQFF
size: NA
D: NA
J: TRBJ2-1
V: TRBV2

DNA: TGCGCCAGCAGCCGGACTAGGGATCTCGGGACCCAGTACTTC
CDR3: CASSRTRDLGTQYF
size: NA
D: TRBD2
J: TRBJ2-5
V: TRBV4-1

DNA: TGTGCCAGCAGCGTCGGACAGTTCGTCTACGAGCAGTACTTC
CDR3: CASSVGQFVYEQYF
size: NA
D: NA
J: TRBJ2-7
V: TRBV5-4

DNA: TGTGCCAGTAGTCTAGGGGGACTAGGCCTATACGAGCAGTACTTC
CDR3: CASSLGGLGLYEQYF
size: NA
D: TRBD2
J: TRBJ2-7
V: TRBV19

DNA: TGTGCCAGCTCCCCTAATTCTCAGGGGTGGGAGACCCAGTACTTC
CDR3: CASSPNSQGWETQYF
size: NA
D: NA
J: TRBJ2-5
V: TRBV18

DNA: TGTGCCAGCAGCTCCAAGAGACTAGCGGGAAACACCGGGGAGCTGTTTTTT
CDR3: CASSSKRLAGNTGELFF
size: NA
D: TRBD2
J: TRBJ2-2
V: TRBV7-3

DNA: TGCGCCAGCAGCTCACGCCAGGGTAAAGAGACCCAGTACTTC
CDR3: CASSSRQGKETQYF
size: NA
D: NA
J: TRBJ2-5
V: TRBV5-1

DNA: TGTGCCAGCAGCGTAGGGGGAGGGGCATGGACCTACGAGCAGTACTTC
CDR3: CASSVGGGAWTYEQYF
size: NA
D: TRBD2
J: TRBJ2-7
V: TRBV9

DNA: TGTGCCAGCAGAACCGGGACTAGCGGGGACTCTGGGGCCAACGTCCTGACTTTC
CDR3: CASRTGTSGDSGANVLTF
size: NA
D: TRBD2
J: TRBJ2-6
V: TRBV28

DNA: TGTGCCAGCAGCCATAGGGACAGGGGTAGCGAGACCCAGTACTTC
CDR3: CASSHRDRGSETQYF
size: NA
D: TRBD1
J: TRBJ2-5
V: TRBV5-5

DNA: TGTGCCAGCAGTGATCTTTATGGCTACACCTTC
CDR3: CASSDLYGYTF
size: NA
D: NA
J: TRBJ1-2
V: TRBV2

DNA: TGTGCCAGCAGTTCGGAGATGGGGTATGTGGAGCAGTACTTC
CDR3: CASSSEMGYVEQYF
size: NA
D: NA
J: TRBJ2-7
V: TRBV2

DNA: TGTGCCAGCACATATGGAGGCGAAAAACTGTTTTTT
CDR3: CASTYGGEKLFF
size: NA
D: NA
J: TRBJ1-4
V: TRBV28

DNA: TGTGCCAGCAGCTTGGTCGGTCAGGGCGGCACCGGGGAGCTGTTTTTT
CDR3: CASSLVGQGGTGELFF
size: NA
D: NA
J: TRBJ2-2
V: TRBV5-5

DNA: TGTGCCAGCAGCTTAGTAGGGGCCACCTACGAGCAGTACTTC
CDR3: CASSLVGATYEQYF
size: NA
D: NA
J: TRBJ2-7
V: TRBV7-9

DNA: TGTGCCAGTAGAACTACAGGGGGCCTTGAAGCTTTCTTT
CDR3: CASRTTGGLEAFF
size: NA
D: TRBD1
J: TRBJ1-1
V: TRBV19

DNA: TGTGCCAGCAGCTTACGAGGGGGCACAGATACGCAGTATTTT
CDR3: CASSLRGGTDTQYF
size: NA
D: NA
J: TRBJ2-3
V: TRBV7-3

DNA: TGTGCCAGCAGCCCCGGACTAGCGGGAGATAGGGAGACCCAGTACTTC
CDR3: CASSPGLAGDRETQYF
size: NA
D: TRBD2
J: TRBJ2-5
V: TRBV5-6

DNA: TGCGCCAGCAGCTTGGGAGGGAGCTACAATGAGCAGTTCTTC
CDR3: CASSLGGSYNEQFF
size: NA
D: NA
J: TRBJ2-1
V: TRBV5-1

DNA: TGTGCCAGCAGTTTCGTAGGGGTGGACAATCAGCCCCAGCATTTT
CDR3: CASSFVGVDNQPQHF
size: NA
D: NA
J: TRBJ1-5
V: TRBV28

DNA: TGTGCCTGGAGTTTAAACAATGAGCAGTTCTTC
CDR3: CAWSLNNEQFF
size: NA
D: NA
J: TRBJ2-1
V: TRBV30

DNA: TGTGCCATCAGTGAAGGGACGCCTGGGACCCAGTACTTC
CDR3: CAISEGTPGTQYF
size: NA
D: NA
J: TRBJ2-5
V: TRBV10-3

DNA: TGTGCCAGCAGCCAAGGGACTAGCGGGAAAGGAGGGAGAGATACGCAGTATTTT
CDR3: CASSQGTSGKGGRDTQYF
size: NA
D: TRBD2
J: TRBJ2-3
V: TRBV14

DNA: TGTGCCAGCAGCCTACCGGGACAGGGATCCTACGAGCAGTACTTC
CDR3: CASSLPGQGSYEQYF
size: once
D: TRBD1
J: TRBJ2-7
V: TRBV9

DNA: TGTGCCAGCAGCAGGGACAGTAGTGTATCTGGCTACACCTTC
CDR3: CASSRDSSVSGYTF
size: NA
D: TRBD1
J: TRBJ1-2
V: TRBV28

DNA: TGTGCCAGCAGAACTAGCAATGAGCAGTTCTTC
CDR3: CASRTSNEQFF
size: NA
D: NA
J: TRBJ2-1
V: TRBV7-9

DNA: TGTGCCAGCAGTGAAGCTTCCTACGAGCAGTACTTC
CDR3: CASSEASYEQYF
size: NA
D: NA
J: TRBJ2-7
V: TRBV6-1

DNA: TGCGCCAGCAGCTCCAGGGCTTTCCAAGAGACCCAGTACTTC
CDR3: CASSSRAFQETQYF
size: NA
D: NA
J: TRBJ2-5
V: TRBV5-1

DNA: TGTGCCAGCAGTGAATATGGCGGCAGCTCCTACGAGCAGTACTTC
CDR3: CASSEYGGSSYEQYF
size: NA
D: NA
J: TRBJ2-7
V: TRBV6-4

DNA: TGTGCCAGCAGCTTAGATCCCCAGGGGGTCGAGCAGTACTTC
CDR3: CASSLDPQGVEQYF
size: NA
D: TRBD1
J: TRBJ2-7
V: TRBV7-2